These T cell receptor beta chains were read from a single sample in a study of Ad26.COV2.S vaccination and SARS-CoV-2 variants. Only in-frame clones appear in the TCRdb table, and some are missing; sequencing was by immunoSEQ multiplex PCR. The sample has 440,000 or so clones; 90% are singletons. Sequencing used peripheral blood, obtained in a trial of Ad26.COV2.S vaccine versus placebo. Source of these receptors: a person aged 18-60 years who received the Ad26.COV2.S COVID-19 vaccine or a placebo. The CDR3 runs from the conserved cysteine through the conserved F or W. Each record gives: J gene, V gene, clone size, D gene, CDR3 protein, CDR3 DNA. A D gene is named only where the DNA matches it firmly. Clone size is stated in some rows and not others, as once, few, many or a class when expanded.

J: TRBJ1-1
V: TRBV6-5
size: -
D: -
CDR3: CASSAVRGRPEAFF
DNA: TGTGCCAGCTCGGCAGTAAGGGGCCGACCTGAAGCTTTCTTT

J: TRBJ2-7
V: TRBV7-3
size: -
D: TRBD2
CDR3: CASSIREGYEQYF
DNA: TGTGCCAGCAGCATCCGGGAGGGATACGAGCAGTACTTC

J: TRBJ2-1
V: TRBV5-1
size: -
D: -
CDR3: CASSLADSIYNEQFF
DNA: TGCGCCAGCAGCTTGGCGGACTCTATTTACAATGAGCAGTTCTTC

J: TRBJ1-1
V: TRBV7-9
size: -
D: -
CDR3: CASSPRGNTEAFF
DNA: TGTGCCAGCAGCCCTAGGGGGAACACTGAAGCTTTCTTT

J: TRBJ1-5
V: TRBV28
size: -
D: -
CDR3: CASSSTVQNQPQHF
DNA: TGTGCCAGTTCTTCGACGGTCCAAAATCAGCCCCAGCATTTT

J: TRBJ2-3
V: TRBV5-4
size: -
D: -
CDR3: CASSLGTHTDTQYF
DNA: TGTGCCAGCAGCTTGGGCACCCACACAGATACGCAGTATTTT

J: TRBJ2-4
V: TRBV7-6
size: -
D: -
CDR3: CASSLAPWGENIQYF
DNA: TGTGCCAGCAGCTTAGCACCATGGGGCGAAAACATTCAGTACTTC

J: TRBJ2-6
V: TRBV6-2/TRBV6-3
size: -
D: -
CDR3: CASSYVGSPSNVLTF
DNA: TGTGCCAGCAGTTACGTCGGCAGCCCTTCCAACGTCCTGACTTTC

J: TRBJ2-5
V: TRBV19
size: -
D: -
CDR3: CASSIGARAETQYF
DNA: TGTGCCAGTAGTATTGGGGCCAGGGCTGAGACCCAGTACTTC

J: TRBJ1-1
V: TRBV14
size: -
D: TRBD1
CDR3: CASSRRSGGELGTEAFF
DNA: TGTGCCAGCAGCCGTAGGTCAGGGGGCGAATTAGGCACTGAAGCTTTCTTT

J: TRBJ1-2
V: TRBV27
size: -
D: TRBD1
CDR3: CASRKGTGAYYGYTF
DNA: TGTGCCAGCAGAAAAGGGACAGGGGCCTATTATGGCTACACCTTC

J: TRBJ2-1
V: TRBV30
size: -
D: -
CDR3: CAWGRYNEQFF
DNA: TGTGCCTGGGGTCGTTACAATGAGCAGTTCTTC

J: TRBJ1-2
V: TRBV7-2
size: -
D: TRBD1
CDR3: CASSSDRGGYTF
DNA: TGTGCCAGCAGCTCTGACAGGGGGGGCTACACCTTC

J: TRBJ2-3
V: TRBV7-3
size: -
D: -
CDR3: CASSSLGDTQYF
DNA: TGTGCCAGCAGCTCCCTAGGAGATACGCAGTATTTT

J: TRBJ2-7
V: TRBV27
size: -
D: -
CDR3: CASSLSGGHGEQYF
DNA: TGTGCCAGCAGTTTATCGGGAGGTCACGGCGAGCAGTACTTC

J: TRBJ1-6
V: TRBV3-1/TRBV3-2
size: once
D: -
CDR3: CASSQGTLTSPLHF
DNA: TGTGCCAGCAGCCAAGGGACACTTACTTCACCCCTCCACTTT

J: TRBJ2-1
V: TRBV7-9
size: -
D: TRBD1
CDR3: CASSLSGTGLNEQFF
DNA: TGTGCCAGCAGCTTAAGTGGGACAGGGCTCAATGAGCAGTTCTTC

J: TRBJ1-6
V: TRBV7-3
size: -
D: TRBD1
CDR3: CASNPLFLAKDRGNSPLHF
DNA: TGTGCCAGCAACCCTCTATTCTTGGCGAAGGACAGGGGCAATTCACCCCTCCACTTT

J: TRBJ2-1
V: TRBV6-6
size: once
D: -
CDR3: CASRSKLVASNEQFF
DNA: TGTGCCAGCCGATCCAAGTTGGTTGCCTCCAATGAGCAGTTCTTC

J: TRBJ2-1
V: TRBV21-1
size: -
D: -
CDR3: CASSNRQDYNEQFF
DNA: TGTGCCAGCAGCAACCGACAGGACTACAATGAGCAGTTCTTC

J: TRBJ2-7
V: TRBV28
size: -
D: TRBD1
CDR3: CASSFWGQYEQYF
DNA: TGTGCCAGCAGTTTTTGGGGACAGTACGAGCAGTACTTC

J: TRBJ1-5
V: TRBV7-8
size: -
D: TRBD1
CDR3: CASSSSGTANQPQHF
DNA: TGTGCCAGCAGCTCCTCCGGGACAGCTAATCAGCCCCAGCATTTT

J: TRBJ1-2
V: TRBV6-6
size: -
D: -
CDR3: CASSQPLQVGHGYTF
DNA: TGTGCCAGCAGTCAACCATTACAGGTCGGGCATGGCTACACCTTC

J: TRBJ2-7
V: TRBV4-1
size: -
D: -
CDR3: CASSQEAPSSGAYEQYF
DNA: TGCGCCAGCAGCCAAGAAGCCCCTAGTAGCGGAGCCTACGAGCAGTACTTC

J: TRBJ2-3
V: TRBV28
size: -
D: -
CDR3: CASSLYYSSGSTDTQYF
DNA: TGTGCCAGCAGTTTATACTATAGTAGTGGAAGCACAGATACGCAGTATTTT

J: TRBJ2-2
V: TRBV19
size: -
D: -
CDR3: CASSIVDSTGELFF
DNA: TGTGCCAGTAGTATAGTAGACTCCACCGGGGAGCTGTTTTTT

J: TRBJ1-2
V: TRBV5-1
size: -
D: -
CDR3: CASSLQSYGYTF
DNA: TGCGCCAGCAGCTTGCAATCCTATGGCTACACCTTC

J: TRBJ2-7
V: TRBV6-5
size: -
D: TRBD1
CDR3: CASRPSGTGFYEQYF
DNA: TGTGCCAGCAGACCCTCCGGGACAGGATTTTATGAGCAGTACTTC

J: TRBJ2-5
V: TRBV29-1
size: -
D: -
CDR3: CSERAGQETQYF
DNA: TGCAGCGAGCGAGCAGGGCAAGAGACCCAGTACTTC

J: TRBJ2-1
V: TRBV23-1
size: -
D: TRBD2
CDR3: CATPREGRYYNEQFF
DNA: TGCGCCACCCCTCGGGAGGGTAGGTATTACAATGAGCAGTTCTTC

J: TRBJ2-7
V: TRBV7-9
size: -
D: TRBD2
CDR3: CASSQRESSYEQYF
DNA: TGTGCCAGCAGTCAGCGGGAGAGCTCCTACGAGCAGTACTTC

J: TRBJ1-5
V: TRBV3-1/TRBV3-2
size: -
D: -
CDR3: CASSQSGTNQPQHF
DNA: TGTGCCAGCAGCCAATCGGGAACCAATCAGCCCCAGCATTTT

J: TRBJ1-1
V: TRBV9
size: -
D: -
CDR3: CASSPRPENTEAFF
DNA: TGTGCCAGCAGCCCGAGACCGGAGAACACTGAAGCTTTCTTT

J: TRBJ2-5
V: TRBV18
size: -
D: -
CDR3: CASSPSRETQYF
DNA: TGTGCCAGCTCACCCTCCAGGGAGACCCAGTACTTC

J: TRBJ2-7
V: TRBV6-5
size: -
D: TRBD1
CDR3: CATRQGTYEQYF
DNA: TGTGCCACGCGACAGGGGACCTACGAGCAGTACTTC

J: TRBJ2-5
V: TRBV23-1
size: few
D: -
CDR3: CASSDRYIQETQYF
DNA: TGCGCCAGCAGCGACAGGTACATCCAAGAGACCCAGTACTTC

J: TRBJ2-3
V: TRBV5-4
size: -
D: -
CDR3: CASSLQGSTDTQYF
DNA: TGTGCCAGCAGCTTGCAGGGTTCAACAGATACGCAGTATTTT

J: TRBJ2-3
V: TRBV7-2
size: -
D: -
CDR3: CASSLIRGTDTQYF
DNA: TGTGCCAGCAGCTTAATACGGGGGACAGATACGCAGTATTTT

J: TRBJ1-2
V: TRBV5-1
size: once
D: -
CDR3: CASSPTDSYGYTF
DNA: TGCGCCAGCAGCCCGACTGACAGCTATGGCTACACCTTC

J: TRBJ2-1
V: TRBV6-2/TRBV6-3
size: -
D: -
CDR3: CASSYSGAPRNEQFF
DNA: TGTGCCAGCAGTTACTCGGGGGCGCCTAGGAATGAGCAGTTCTTC

J: TRBJ1-3
V: TRBV19
size: -
D: -
CDR3: CASHAGPTGNTIYF
DNA: TGTGCCAGTCATGCCGGGCCGACGGGAAACACCATATATTTT

J: TRBJ2-1
V: TRBV15
size: -
D: TRBD2
CDR3: CATRKGPSGRAEFAYNEQFF
DNA: TGTGCCACCAGGAAGGGTCCTAGCGGGAGGGCCGAGTTCGCCTACAATGAGCAGTTCTTC